The following is a T cell receptor beta chain sequence with its context. Antigen: not known. Attachment of unique molecular identifiers was made to individual cDNA molecules. Each CDR3 protein gets one entry after TCRdb re-called the 5' RACE reads with MiXCR. The table has approximately 73,000 distinct CDR3 sequences, roughly 12% seen once. This sample was taken from a study of early T cells in non-severe SARS-CoV-2 infection. Overall study: Whole-blood bulk RNA, unsorted, was sequenced, and chains were unpaired. Study-wide results and limits: Using VDJdb, the matching emphasized anti-spike CD8 responses while missing private and CD4 specificities.

CDR1 is MNHEY and CDR2 is SVGAGI in the germline V gene. V trimming: 2 bases; J trimming: 6 bases; junction bases outside the gene matches: 14. This CDR3 spans 18 amino acids. Sequenced material: whole blood. The genes are TRBV6-5 and TRBJ2-3, with 10 bases identical to TRBD2. This TCR derives from an adult who was a healthcare worker with PCR-confirmed SARS-CoV-2 infection or an uninfected control (not recorded which). CDR3 amino acids: CASSYPSSASGSLDTQYF. CDR3 bases: TGTGCCAGCAGTTACCCATCATCGGCTAGCGGGAGCCTTGATACGCAGTATTTT.